This TCR beta chain emerged from a study of shared clonotypes between healthy human individuals. Method: immunoSEQ multiplex PCR; TCRdb's copy keeps in-frame clones and lacks some. The repertoire includes over 2 million clones, over 85% of them detected once, and more than 0.1% sits in the top ten. The CDR3 spans 15 residues. V was trimmed by 6 bases and J by 2 bases, leaving 14 bases between them. CDR1 is MDHEN, CDR2 SYDVKM, per germline. This chain joins TRBV28 and TRBJ1-5, with no clear D. This TCR was recovered from a man between 18 and 29 years old in good health. The sequenced sample consisted of naive CD4+ T cells sorted from blood. Subset described: CD45RA+ positively selected. In DNA form, the CDR3 reads TGTGCCAGCAGCCGGACTTTAAGGGGCAATCAGCCCCAGCATTTT. Its protein product is CASSRTLRGNQPQHF.